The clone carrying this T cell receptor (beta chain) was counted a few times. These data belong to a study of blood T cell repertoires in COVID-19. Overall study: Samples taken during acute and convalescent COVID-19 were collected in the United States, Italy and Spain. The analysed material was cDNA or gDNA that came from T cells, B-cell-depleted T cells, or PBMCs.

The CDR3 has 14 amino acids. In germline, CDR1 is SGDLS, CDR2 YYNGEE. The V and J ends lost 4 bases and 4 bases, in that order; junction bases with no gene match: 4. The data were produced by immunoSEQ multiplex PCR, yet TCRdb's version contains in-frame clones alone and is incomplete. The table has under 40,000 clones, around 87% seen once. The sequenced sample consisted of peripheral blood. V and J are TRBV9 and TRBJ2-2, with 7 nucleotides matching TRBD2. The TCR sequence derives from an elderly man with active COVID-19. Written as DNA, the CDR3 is TGTGCCAGCAGCATGGGGACTACCACCGGGGAGCTGTTTTTT. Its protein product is CASSMGTTTGELFF.